The 26 T cell receptor beta chains given below trace back to one sample, sequenced in a study of T-cell reconstitution after alpha-beta-depleted transplantation in children. During its preparation, the TCRbeta library received unique molecular identifiers. TCRdb reprocessed the PCR reads via MiXCR and lists one record per CDR3 protein. In the table there are around 190,000 distinct CDR3 sequences, 5.5% to 7% of which are singletons. This sample comprised PBMCs, obtained before TCRalphabeta/CD19-depleted stem cell transplant. The receptors come from a boy younger than 10 with acute lymphoblastic leukemia, due to receive a stem cell transplant.

This clonotype was detected many times. The chain joins TRBV20-1 to TRBJ2-1; D may be TRBD2 (7 bases). Trimming shortened V by 8 bases and J by 2 bases, and 13 bases separated the two germline ends. Germline V gives CDR1 DFQATT, CDR2 SNEGSKA (reference sequence). This CDR3 spans 13 amino acids. CDR3 protein: CSKGGATYNEQFF. As DNA, the CDR3 is TGCAGTAAGGGGGGGGCCACCTACAATGAGCAGTTCTTC.

This clonotype was picked up many times. The chain is built from TRBV20-1 and TRBJ1-3; a possible D gene is TRBD1 (6 bases). Trimming stripped 1 base from V and 13 bases from J, with 26 bases between. The CDR3 has 16 residues. Germline lookup yields CDR1 DFQATT and CDR2 SNEGSKA (reference sequence). The CDR3 region is CSARGPEGKQETGIYF. CDR3 DNA sequence: TGCAGTGCTAGAGGTCCAGAGGGGAAACAGGAAACAGGGATATATTTT.

This chain links TRBV7-2 with TRBJ2-1; the D is unclear. The CDR3 length is 12 residues. V was cut by 5 bases and J by 8 bases, with 10 bases left in between. In germline, CDR1 is SGHTA, CDR2 FQGNSA. The CDR3 spells CASSGFVYEQFF. Written as DNA, the CDR3 is TGTGCCAGCAGCGGGTTTGTCTATGAGCAGTTCTTC.

This clonotype was detected a few times. The chain links TRBV12-3 or TRBV12-4 to TRBJ2-3; D remains unclear. The CDR3 is 17 amino acids. With 5 bases removed from V and 4 bases from J, the gap between germline ends came to 22 bases. The CDR3 DNA follows: TGTGCCAGCAGTACTAACCGGGCCCCCGCCCCCCCAGATACGCAGTATTTT. Protein sequence: CASSTNRAPAPPDTQYF.

Details on this clonotype: One end of the junction is discordant with germline, which a read error may explain. The chain recombines TRBV5-5 with TRBJ2-3; D uncertain. This CDR3 has 13 amino acids. Germline V gives CDR1 SGHKS, CDR2 YYEKEE (reference sequence). The DNA for the CDR3 is TGTGCCATCAGCCCCCAGCCCACAGATACGCAGTATTTT. Its translation is CAISPQPTDTQYF.

This clonotype was observed at least ten times. CDR3 DNA: TGTGCCAGCAGCTCCGACATTTACACAGATACGCAGTATTTT. Translated: CASSSDIYTDTQYF. V usage is TRBV11-2 and J usage is TRBJ2-3, with D hard to call. This CDR3 has 14 amino acids. The germline gives CDR1 SGHAT, CDR2 FQNNGV. With 4 bases removed from V and 2 bases from J, the gap between germline ends came to 10 bases.

This clonotype was detected ten times or more. The chain employs TRBV12-3 or TRBV12-4 and TRBJ2-4; 13 nucleotides agree with TRBD2. With V trimmed by 6 bases and J by 9 bases, 5 bases remained unmatched. The CDR3 length is 14 residues. CDR3 bases: TGTGCCAGCAGACTAGCGGGGGGGCGTGGCATTCAGTACTTC. Protein product: CASRLAGGRGIQYF.

This clonotype was picked up many times. The chain recombines TRBV4-2 with TRBJ2-3; D call uncertain. V was trimmed by 3 bases and J by 0 bases, leaving 10 bases between them. Germline assignment: CDR1 LGHNA and CDR2 YNFKEQ. This CDR3 is 15 amino acids long. The CDR3 loop is CASSQSIASTDTQYF. The CDR3 nucleotides are TGTGCCAGCAGCCAGAGTATAGCAAGCACAGATACGCAGTATTTT.

This clonotype was found many times. The V call is TRBV2, the J call TRBJ2-1; 7 nucleotides agree with TRBD1. This CDR3 has 15 amino acids. Germline CDR1 is SNHLY and CDR2 is FYNNEI. V was clipped by 1 base and J by 1 base; unmatched bases: 1. CDR3 nucleotides: TGTGCCAGCAGTGAAGACAGGGGTTCCTACAATGAGCAGTTCTTC. Its translation is CASSEDRGSYNEQFF.

This clonotype was seen ten or more times. The rearrangement joins TRBV20-1 to TRBJ1-1; 8 bases are a match to TRBD1. CDR1 is DFQATT and CDR2 is SNEGSKA in the germline V gene (reference sequence). CDR3 size: 13 residues. CDR3 protein: CSSSPPGGWEAFF. In DNA form, the CDR3 reads TGCAGCTCGTCACCCCCAGGGGGCTGGGAAGCTTTCTTT.

The table lists this clonotype with many counts. The rearrangement joins TRBV29-1 to TRBJ2-1, with D perhaps assigned TRBD1 or TRBD2 (5 bases each). CDR3 length: 13 residues. Germline CDR1 and CDR2: SQVTM and ANQGSEA. Trimming took off 0 bases at V and 10 bases at J, with 13 bases between the two ends. CDR3 sequence: CSVEDSGQGEQFF. CDR3 DNA sequence: TGCAGCGTTGAAGATTCGGGGCAGGGCGAGCAGTTCTTC.

This clonotype was seen at least ten times. The rearrangement uses TRBV7-2 and TRBJ2-1, with 7 bases that match TRBD1. CDR1 and CDR2 from the germline V gene are SGHTA and FQGNSA. With 3 bases clipped from V and 3 bases from J, the junction kept 5 bases outside the gene matches. The CDR3 consists of 15 residues. The CDR3 loop reads CASSFYGDSYNEQFF. CDR3 in DNA: TGTGCCAGCAGCTTCTACGGGGACAGCTACAATGAGCAGTTCTTC. The whole variable domain, filled in from reference TRBV7-2 and TRBJ2-1, reads GAGVSQSPSNKVTEKGKDVELRCDPISGHTALYWYRQSLGQGLEFLIYFQGNSAPDKSGLPSDRFSAERTGGSVSTLTIQRTQQEDSAVYLCASSFYGDSYNEQFFGPGTRLTVL.

The genes are TRBV6-2 or TRBV6-3 and TRBJ1-1; 7 nucleotides agree with TRBD1. Germline V CDR1 and CDR2: MNHEY, SVGEGT. The CDR3 covers 14 residues. V was pared by 2 bases and J by 5 bases, with 5 bases of the junction left unmatched. CDR3 in amino acids: CASSYGRGRTEAFF. CDR3 in DNA: TGTGCCAGCAGTTACGGCAGGGGGAGGACTGAAGCTTTCTTT.

This clonotype was seen repeatedly, ten times or more. Possible read error: a much larger clone is one base away. The V call is TRBV7-2, the J call TRBJ2-7; weak D call: TRBD2 (5 bases). The CDR3 length is 15 residues. Germline CDR1 and CDR2: SGHTA and FQGNSA. V lost 6 bases and J 0 bases, leaving 15 bases between the germline ends. The CDR3 loop reads CASSPGWGVSYEQYF. The CDR3 DNA sequence: TGTGCCAGCAGTCCGGGGTGGGGAGTCTCCTACGAGCAGTACTTC.

This clonotype has ten or more counts. V usage is TRBV13 and J usage is TRBJ2-7, with a tentative D call TRBD2 (5 bases). From germline, CDR1 is PRHDT and CDR2 FYEKMQ (reference sequence). V dropped 5 bases and J dropped 2 bases, with 13 bases sitting between them. The CDR3 sequence is 14 residues long. The chain's CDR3 is CASSRGDIPYEQYF. The CDR3 coding sequence is TGTGCCAGCAGCCGGGGAGACATCCCCTACGAGCAGTACTTC.

This clonotype appeared many times. V gene TRBV10-3 combines with J gene TRBJ2-7; TRBD1 agrees at 7 bases. V lost 3 bases and J lost 5; bases outside the gene matches: 1. The CDR3 has 12 residues. Germline CDR1 reads ENHRY; CDR2 reads SYGVKD. The CDR3 sequence is CAISDDRDEQYF. CDR3 bases: TGTGCCATCAGTGACGACAGGGACGAGCAGTACTTC.

This clonotype has ten or more counts. V and J are TRBV28 and TRBJ2-1; 11 bases are a match to TRBD2. The CDR3 length is 14 residues. With 3 bases clipped from V and 6 bases from J, the junction kept 1 base outside the gene matches. The germline V gene encodes CDR1 MDHEN and CDR2 SYDVKM. CDR3 amino acids: CASSFTSGSNEQFF. CDR3 DNA sequence: TGTGCCAGCAGTTTTACTAGCGGGAGCAATGAGCAGTTCTTC.

This clonotype was recorded at least ten times. The rearrangement joins TRBV7-2 to TRBJ2-1; maybe TRBD2 (6 bases). Per germline, CDR1 SGHTA and CDR2 FQGNSA. The CDR3 is 15 amino acids. V shed 4 bases and J shed 6 bases, with 16 bases lying between them. CDR3 protein: CASSSFISTSNEQFF. The CDR3 nucleotides read TGTGCCAGCAGCTCCTTTATCTCGACTAGCAATGAGCAGTTCTTC.

This sequence joins TRBV5-5 and TRBJ1-1; TRBD1 aligns across 7 bases. Germline V gene data show CDR1 as SGHKS and CDR2 as YYEKEE (reference sequence). The CDR3 is 14 amino acids. V was clipped by 2 bases and J by 3 bases; unmatched bases: 4. CDR3 DNA: TGTGCCAGCAGCTTAGGGACAGTCGACACTGAAGCTTTCTTT. It specifies CASSLGTVDTEAFF. The whole variable domain, filled in from reference TRBV5-5 and TRBJ1-1, reads DAGVTQSPTHLIKTRGQQVTLRCSPISGHKSVSWYQQVLGQGPQFIFQYYEKEERGRGNFPDRFSARQFPNYSSELNVNALLLGDSALYLCASSLGTVDTEAFFGQGTRLTVV.

This clonotype was seen only a few times. The V call is TRBV11-3, the J call TRBJ2-3; 10 bases fit TRBD2. J gave up 3 bases and V 1 base, and 13 bases lay outside the gene matches. This CDR3 is 19 amino acids long. Germline-derived CDR1 and CDR2 are SGHNT and YENEEA. The chain's CDR3 is CASSLGFQRGGRGTDTQYF. In nucleotides, the CDR3 is TGTGCCAGCAGCTTAGGTTTCCAGCGGGGGGGCCGTGGGACAGATACGCAGTATTTT.

This clonotype has a count of ten or more. J is TRBJ2-5 and V is TRBV7-2; a weak D match, TRBD2 (6 bases). The germline V gene has CDR1 SGHTA and CDR2 FQGNSA. The CDR3 contains 13 residues. V was shortened by 4 bases and J by 5 bases, with 11 bases between the two germline ends. The CDR3 is CASSWRDGETQYF. The CDR3 nucleotides read TGTGCCAGCAGCTGGCGGGATGGGGAGACCCAGTACTTC.

This clonotype has a count of ten or more. The V call is TRBV3-1, the J call TRBJ2-1, with TRBD1 matching 8 bases. V trimming: 4 bases; J trimming: 8 bases; junction bases outside the gene matches: 4. Germline CDR1 is LGHDT and CDR2 is YNNKEL (reference sequence). The CDR3 runs 13 residues. The CDR3 bases are TGTGCCAGCAGCCGAATACAGGGGGATGAGCAGTTCTTC. Its translation is CASSRIQGDEQFF.

This clonotype showed up many times. The chain links TRBV5-1 to TRBJ2-5; D perhaps matches TRBD1 (6 bases). The V gene lost 0 bases and the J gene lost 4 bases, with 19 bases spanning the gap. The CDR3 contains 17 residues. Germline CDR1 and CDR2: SGHRS and YFSETQ. DNA of the CDR3: TGCGCCAGCAGCTTGGCCAATGGGGGCGACAGGCTAGAGACCCAGTACTTC. Protein sequence: CASSLANGGDRLETQYF.

This clonotype was counted many times. The chain is built from TRBV6-5 and TRBJ2-7, with D perhaps TRBD2 (5 bases). Germline V gene data show CDR1 as MNHEY and CDR2 as SVGAGI. The CDR3 covers 15 residues. The V gene lost 2 bases and the J gene lost 2 bases, with 13 bases spanning the gap. The CDR3 region is CASSYELRAAYEQYF. The CDR3 nucleotides are TGTGCCAGCAGTTACGAGCTGAGGGCGGCCTACGAGCAGTACTTC.

The chain uses TRBV15 and TRBJ2-7, with TRBD1 identical over 10 bases. The CDR3 has 15 residues. V gave up 3 bases and J gave up 3 bases; unmatched junction bases: 5. In germline, CDR1 is LNHNV, CDR2 YYDKDF (reference sequence). CDR3 coding DNA: TGTGCCACCAGCAGCGGGAGGACAGGGGGCTACGAGCAGTACTTC. As protein: CATSSGRTGGYEQYF.

This clonotype has ten or more counts. The chain recombines TRBV12-3 or TRBV12-4 with TRBJ1-3; a weak D match, TRBD1 (6 bases). The length of the CDR3 is 15 residues. V was pared by 3 bases and J by 0 bases, with 9 bases between. The CDR3: CASSLDSSSGNTIYF. CDR3 nucleotides: TGTGCCAGCAGTTTGGACAGCAGCTCTGGAAACACCATATATTTT.